Sequencing of this TCR beta chain was carried out in a study of post-analysis software for immune sequencing data. Study details: Relapsing-remitting, secondary progressive and progressive-relapsing forms of multiple sclerosis all featured among disease courses. Study findings and constraints: Samples from one preparation batch, clustered by F measure, grouped strongly together. Patients showed TRBV5-6, TRBV5-1 and TRBV20-1 among roughly five TRBV segments more frequent than in controls. Relative to controls, patients with multiple sclerosis showed significantly lower normalized Chao1 diversity.

The TCR beta cDNA libraries carried unique molecular identifiers. TCRdb reprocessed the PCR reads via MiXCR and lists one record per CDR3 protein. In the table there are hundreds of thousands of distinct CDR3 sequences, around 53% of which are singletons. On this clonotype: The antigen is unknown.

The V end was cut by 0 bases, the J end by 4 bases, with 8 bases between. Germline V gene data show CDR1 as KGHSH and CDR2 as LQKENI. The CDR3 extends over 14 amino acids. The sequence was collected from a girl aged 5 to 17 with multiple sclerosis. The chain joins TRBV18 to TRBJ2-3; D is unclear. What was sequenced was blood. CDR3 coding DNA: TGTGCCAGCTCACCACCTGGCTTGGCAGATACGCAGTATTTT. Translation gives CASSPPGLADTQYF.